The sequence of this T cell receptor (beta chain) was determined in a study of regulatory T cells in long-lasting Graves disease. The study, taken as a whole, reports: Newly diagnosed Graves' patients had higher TCR diversity than persistent ones.

Of note for this clonotype: Its target is unknown.

Relying on iRepertoire HTBI primers and Arm-PCR of CDR3 regions, the team built TCR beta libraries. TCRdb re-analysed the multiplex PCR reads in MiXCR, keeping a single row per CDR3 protein. Of more than 300,000 distinct CDR3 sequences listed, roughly 20% are singletons. Time point defined: persistent/refractory GD, antithyroid drugs over 5 years with positive TRAb. PBMC-extracted RNA yielded the TCR library. The CDR3 loop spans 15 amino acids. The germline V gene encodes CDR1 KGHSH and CDR2 LQKENI. Deletions cut 3 bases from V and 4 bases from J, with 12 bases between. The sequencing here drew on peripheral blood mononuclear cells (PBMCs), taken when the disease was refractory, from a patient treated with antithyroid drugs. This sequence was found in a woman in her thirties or forties with Graves disease. This rearrangement joins TRBV18 to TRBJ1-4, with unresolved D. DNA of the CDR3: TGTGCCAGCTCACCTGGTTCAAGGTTTAATGAAAAACTGTTTTTT. It specifies CASSPGSRFNEKLFF. Combining the CDR3 with reference TRBV18 and TRBJ1-4 gives the whole variable domain NAGVMQNPRHLVRRRGQEARLRCSPMKGHSHVYWYRQLPEEGLKFMVYLQKENIIDESGMPKERFSAEFPKEGPSILRIQQVVRGDSAAYFCASSPGSRFNEKLFFGSGTQLSVL.